A single sample is the source of the 30 T cell receptor beta chains below, sequenced in a study of human T cells and chemical hapten exposure. TCRdb redid the calling of the RACE reads with MiXCR, one entry per CDR3 protein. The sample has roughly 100,000 distinct CDR3 sequences; under 35% are singletons. Sample time point: patch test 3, about 24 weeks after DPC sensitization. The treatment is: therapeutic diphenylcyclopropenone sensitization with weekly scalp DPC. The sequenced sample was whole blood, obtained in connection with sensitization to the hapten diphenylcyclopropenone (DPC). The origin of the receptors is a man aged 35 to 55 with alopecia areata. Some clones in this sample may be carry-over from other donors' samples.

This clonotype has only a few counts. The gene calls are TRBV7-2 and TRBJ2-3; 7 nucleotides agree with TRBD2. This CDR3 contains 14 residues. The trim removed 5 bases at V and 3 bases at J, leaving 5 bases unmatched. The germline V gene encodes CDR1 SGHTA and CDR2 FQGNSA. CDR3 in amino acids: CASSRDGRTDTQYF. As DNA, the CDR3 is TGTGCCAGCAGCCGCGACGGGAGGACAGATACGCAGTATTTT.

This rearrangement joins TRBV20-1 to TRBJ2-1, with TRBD2 identical over 9 bases. The CDR3 has 16 residues. Germline loops: CDR1 DFQATT, CDR2 SNEGSKA (reference sequence). Trimming took 0 bases from V and 5 from J; bases not matched to a gene: 8. The CDR3 nucleotides read TGCAGTGCTAGAGATAAAGCGGGAGGTACGAACAATGAGCAGTTCTTC. Its protein product is CSARDKAGGTNNEQFF.

This clonotype came up a few times. The chain combines TRBV5-1 with TRBJ1-1; weak D call: TRBD1 (6 bases). The CDR3 totals 15 residues. The V and J ends lost 2 bases and 4 bases respectively, with 15 bases between them. The germline CDR1 and CDR2 sequences are SGHRS and YFSETQ. CDR3 amino acids: CASSLGTSSGTEAFF. For the CDR3, the DNA is TGCGCCAGCAGCTTAGGGACATCGAGCGGCACTGAAGCTTTCTTT.

The CDR3 sequence: CATTEGNTIYF. CDR3 in DNA: TGTGCCACCACAGAGGGAAACACCATATATTTT. The chain employs TRBV6-5 and TRBJ1-3; D gene unclear. From germline, CDR1 is MNHEY and CDR2 SVGAGI. The CDR3 runs 11 residues. The V gene lost 10 bases and the J gene lost 4 bases, with 8 bases spanning the gap.

The V and J genes are TRBV6-5 and TRBJ1-1; TRBD1 agrees at 9 bases. V trimming: 6 bases; J trimming: 5 bases; junction bases outside the gene matches: 7. Germline V gene data show CDR1 as MNHEY and CDR2 as SVGAGI. The CDR3 is 14 residues long. CDR3 nucleotide sequence: TGTGCCAGCAGGACAAGGGACAGGGATACTGAAGCTTTCTTT. It yields the protein CASRTRDRDTEAFF.

This clonotype was seen more than once but under ten times. The genes are TRBV29-1 and TRBJ1-2; 8 nucleotides align to TRBD1. Trimming took 6 bases from V and 6 from J; bases not matched to a gene: 9. CDR3 length equals 13 residues. The V gene's germline CDR1 is SQVTM and CDR2 ANQGSEA. As DNA, the CDR3 is TGCAGCGTGGGGGGACAGGCCCCTAATGGCTACACCTTC. This encodes CSVGGQAPNGYTF.

The gene calls are TRBV12-3 or TRBV12-4 and TRBJ2-2; 8 bases are a match to TRBD2. The CDR3 runs 14 residues. V lost 6 bases to trimming and J lost 0 bases; unmatched junction nucleotides: 0. The CDR3 here is CASRGLANTGELFF. The DNA for the CDR3 is TGTGCCAGCAGGGGACTAGCGAACACCGGGGAGCTGTTTTTT.

This chain uses TRBV30 with TRBJ2-7, with 12 positions matching TRBD1. From germline, CDR1 is GTSNPN and CDR2 SVGIG (reference sequence). The ends lost 7 bases at V and 4 bases at J; junction bases unmatched: 11. This CDR3 spans 15 amino acids. This CDR3 reads CAFTPRDRGPYEQYF. The CDR3 bases are TGTGCCTTTACTCCGAGGGACAGGGGGCCGTACGAGCAGTACTTC. The full variable domain, in which reference TRBV30 and TRBJ2-7 provide the parts outside the CDR3, is SQTIHQWPATLVQPVGSPLSLECTVEGTSNPNLYWYRQAAGRGLQLLFYSVGIGQISSEVPQNLSASRPQDRQFILSSKKLLLSDSGFYLCAFTPRDRGPYEQYFGPGTRLTVT.

This clonotype was counted many times. V and J are TRBV7-3 and TRBJ2-3, with 7 bases that match TRBD1. Per germline, CDR1 SGHTA and CDR2 FQGTGA. The CDR3 is 14 amino acids. Unmatched junction bases numbered 4, after V lost 5 bases and J lost 2 bases. CDR3 sequence reads: CASSPDRSTDTQYF. CDR3 nucleotide sequence: TGTGCCAGCAGCCCGGACAGGTCCACAGATACGCAGTATTTT.

This clonotype was recorded a few times. The chain uses TRBV7-9 and TRBJ2-7; the D gene is possibly TRBD1 (6 bases). V dropped 6 bases and J dropped 3 bases, with 18 bases sitting between them. The germline CDR1 and CDR2 sequences are SEHNR and FQNEAQ (reference sequence). The length of the CDR3 is 15 residues. The CDR3 loop is CASSLSTGSFYEQYF. CDR3 nucleotides: TGTGCCAGCAGTCTCTCCACAGGGTCCTTCTACGAGCAGTACTTC.

This clonotype was recorded a few times. The chain has TRBV14 and TRBJ2-1; TRBD2 matches at 10 bases. The ends lost 0 bases at V and 2 bases at J; junction bases unmatched: 10. Germline V CDR1 and CDR2: SGHDN, FVKESK. This CDR3 has 19 amino acids. The CDR3 DNA sequence: TGTGCCAGCAGCCAAGATCCCGCTAGCGGGAGCAACCCCTACAATGAGCAGTTCTTC. This sequence encodes CASSQDPASGSNPYNEQFF.

This clonotype was recorded a few times. The chain couples TRBV5-6 to TRBJ2-3; 8 bases align to TRBD1. The CDR3 extends over 16 amino acids. Germline CDR1 SGHDT, CDR2 YYEEEE. V was pared by 4 bases and J by 0 bases, with 7 bases of the junction left unmatched. The chain's CDR3 is CASSTTGVHSTDTQYF. The CDR3 bases are TGTGCCAGCAGCACGACAGGGGTCCATAGCACAGATACGCAGTATTTT.

This clonotype was seen only a few times. This chain uses TRBV7-9 with TRBJ2-3, with a possible D match to TRBD1 (5 bases). V dropped 5 bases and J dropped 4 bases, with 16 bases sitting between them. CDR3 length: 15 residues. Germline CDR1 SEHNR, CDR2 FQNEAQ (reference sequence). CDR3 nucleotide sequence: TGTGCCAGCAGCCTAACCGAAGGGGTTTCAGATACGCAGTATTTT. Amino acids: CASSLTEGVSDTQYF.

In this sample, this clonotype turned up a few times. The rearrangement links TRBV5-1 to TRBJ2-3, with TRBD2 matching 12 bases. Unmatched junction bases numbered 4, after V lost 3 bases and J lost 2 bases. The CDR3 is 16 residues long. Germline assignment: CDR1 SGHRS and CDR2 YFSETQ. The CDR3 region is CASSSGLAGPTDTQYF. Written as DNA, the CDR3 is TGCGCCAGCAGCTCCGGACTAGCGGGACCCACAGATACGCAGTATTTT.

There are many counts of this clonotype. The rearrangement joins TRBV6-2 or TRBV6-3 to TRBJ2-1; TRBD2 is a possible D gene (5 bases). CDR3 length equals 15 residues. Trimming cost V 5 bases and J 0 bases, with 11 bases left between them. Looked up from germline, CDR1 is MNHEY and CDR2 is SVGEGT. DNA for the CDR3: TGTGCCAGCAGTCCCCCTACTAGCTCCTACAATGAGCAGTTCTTC. The encoded protein is CASSPPTSSYNEQFF.

This chain joins TRBV7-9 and TRBJ2-1; TRBD2 aligns across 7 bases. Germline loops: CDR1 SEHNR, CDR2 FQNEAQ (reference sequence). The CDR3 runs 13 residues. With 4 bases clipped from V and 7 bases from J, the junction kept 4 bases outside the gene matches. The CDR3 reads CASSWEGMNEQFF. The DNA for the CDR3 is TGTGCCAGCAGCTGGGAGGGCATGAATGAGCAGTTCTTC.

V usage is TRBV7-8 and J usage is TRBJ2-7, with D perhaps given as TRBD1 or TRBD2 (7 bases each). Trimming took 2 bases from V and 5 from J, leaving 13 bases between them. The germline CDR1 and CDR2 sequences are SGHVS and FQNEAQ. The CDR3 consists of 14 residues. For the CDR3, the DNA is TGTGCCAGCAGCTTACAGGGGGGGTCTGACGAGCAGTACGTC. It encodes CASSLQGGSDEQYV.

CDR3 protein: CASSVRQGGQPQHF. The CDR3 coding sequence is TGTGCCAGCAGCGTAAGACAGGGGGGTCAGCCCCAGCATTTT. The rearrangement uses TRBV5-5 and TRBJ1-5; 9 bases map to TRBD1. The CDR3 runs 14 residues. Germline assignment: CDR1 SGHKS and CDR2 YYEKEE (reference sequence). Trimming removed 4 bases from V and 6 bases from J; junction bases left unmatched: 5.

The V call is TRBV6-6, the J call TRBJ1-3; 8 bases align to TRBD1. This CDR3 comprises 17 residues. The germline V gene has CDR1 MNHNY and CDR2 SVGAGI (reference sequence). V lost 7 bases and J lost 0; bases outside the gene matches: 11. CDR3 bases: TGTGCCAGCATATCAGGACAGGGAAAACCCTCTGGAAACACCATATATTTT. Amino acid sequence: CASISGQGKPSGNTIYF.

The chain combines TRBV9 with TRBJ2-7, with unresolved D. This CDR3 region has 14 residues. Germline CDR1 and CDR2: SGDLS and YYNGEE. V was clipped by 0 bases and J by 3 bases, with 10 bases between them. The CDR3 sequence is CASSVELKDYEQYV. For the CDR3, the DNA is TGTGCCAGCAGCGTAGAACTAAAAGACTACGAGCAGTACGTC.

The chain is built from TRBV12-3 or TRBV12-4 and TRBJ2-3; unclear D gene. The CDR3 length is 13 residues. The V end was cut by 4 bases, the J end by 6 bases, with 11 bases between. CDR3 coding DNA: TGTGCCAGCAGTTCCTCACCTGGGGATACGCAGTATTTT. Protein sequence: CASSSSPGDTQYF.

The V and J genes are TRBV5-6 and TRBJ2-5; unclear D gene. This CDR3 has 11 residues. CDR1 is SGHDT, CDR2 YYEEEE, per germline. V lost 4 bases, J lost 14 bases, and 15 bases lay in between. CDR3 DNA: TGTGCCAGCAGCACTACTCCCGAACCTTACTTC. Protein: CASSTTPEPYF. The whole variable domain, filled in from reference TRBV5-6 and TRBJ2-5, reads DAGVTQSPTHLIKTRGQQVTLRCSPKSGHDTVSWYQQALGQGPQFIFQYYEEEERQRGNFPDRFSGHQFPNYSSELNVNALLLGDSALYLCASSTTPEPYFGPGTRLLVL.

The chain recombines TRBV6-2 or TRBV6-3 with TRBJ2-7; D not resolved. V dropped 7 bases and J dropped 6 bases, with 22 bases sitting between them. The germline V gene encodes CDR1 MNHEY and CDR2 SVGEGT. The CDR3 extends over 15 amino acids. In nucleotides, the CDR3 is TGTGCCAGCAACCCTATCACGCCGAAAACTGGCGAGCAGTACGTC. Amino acids: CASNPITPKTGEQYV.

The chain is built from TRBV29-1 and TRBJ2-7; TRBD2 aligns across 7 bases. After removal of 4 bases from V and 4 bases from J, the junction contained 7 bases not matched to a gene. The CDR3 contains 13 residues. Germline CDR1 and CDR2: SQVTM and ANQGSEA. CDR3 coding DNA: TGCAGCGTTGTAGTGCGCGGGAGTTACGAGCAGTACGTC. Protein sequence: CSVVVRGSYEQYV.

This clonotype has a handful of counts. V usage is TRBV20-1 and J usage is TRBJ2-3, with D hard to call. Looked up from germline, CDR1 is DFQATT and CDR2 is SNEGSKA (reference sequence). Trimming left V 3 bases short and J 1 base short, with 17 bases between. The CDR3 totals 16 residues. The CDR3 DNA follows: TGCAGTGCTAGGCCCCGACTGGGCCTCCGCACAGATACGCAGTATTTT. It yields the protein CSARPRLGLRTDTQYF.

The DNA for the CDR3 is TGTGCCAGCAGTGAAGCGCTTTACTACCAAGAGACCCAGTACTTC. Translation: CASSEALYYQETQYF. The chain uses TRBV2 and TRBJ2-5; no reliable D call. Germline values: CDR1 SNHLY, CDR2 FYNNEI. V gave up 0 bases and J gave up 0 bases, with 8 bases separating them. The CDR3 runs 15 residues.

This clonotype was counted only a few times. J is TRBJ1-1 and V is TRBV5-8, with D perhaps matching TRBD1 (5 bases). CDR1 is SGHTS, CDR2 YDEGEE, per germline. Trimming took 0 bases from V and 0 from J, leaving 9 bases between them. The CDR3 is made up of 15 amino acids. The CDR3 DNA reads TGTGCCAGCAGCTTGGGACCAGGGCTGAACACTGAAGCTTTCTTT. It yields the protein CASSLGPGLNTEAFF.

The chain recombines TRBV18 with TRBJ2-3, with 9 bases matching TRBD2. Looked up from germline, CDR1 is KGHSH and CDR2 is LQKENI. This CDR3 is built from 13 residues. V trimming: 6 bases; J trimming: 6 bases; junction bases outside the gene matches: 4. In DNA, the CDR3 is TGTGCCAGCTCGCTAGCGGGATTCGATACGCAGTATTTT. This encodes CASSLAGFDTQYF.

A single count supports this clonotype. The chain combines TRBV5-5 with TRBJ2-2; no clear D. Trimming shortened V by 3 bases and J by 3 bases, and 3 bases separated the two germline ends. Germline CDR1 is SGHKS and CDR2 is YYEKEE (reference sequence). The CDR3 extends over 12 amino acids. CDR3 residues: CASSSYTGELFF. CDR3 DNA: TGTGCCAGCAGCTCTTACACCGGGGAGCTGTTTTTT.

The gene calls are TRBV4-2 and TRBJ1-1; D not certain. The CDR3 covers 12 residues. Germline V CDR1 and CDR2: LGHNA, YNFKEQ. V was trimmed by 0 bases and J by 11 bases, leaving 10 bases between them. The DNA for the CDR3 is TGTGCCAGCAGCCAAGAAAGTCCGGCGGCTTTCTTT. Protein: CASSQESPAAFF.